Listed below are T cell receptor beta chains from one sample, sequenced in a study of blood T cell repertoires in COVID-19. Sequencing used immunoSEQ multiplex PCR; TCRdb keeps in-frame clones, though not all of them. The repertoire has some 13,000 clones, roughly 84% of them found once; the top ten carry more than 25%. The sample was peripheral blood. These receptors were collected from a man aged 45-60 years with active COVID-19. CDR3s include the opening cysteine and the closing phenylalanine or tryptophan. A D gene is named only where the DNA matches it firmly. Clone size, where shown, is once, few, many, or a class for clones that have expanded.

cdr3_aa cdr3_nt v_call d_call j_call clone_size
CASSLGGGNEQYF TGTGCCAGCAGCTTAGGAGGCGGTAACGAGCAGTACTTC TRBV11-2 NA TRBJ2-7 NA
CASSLIGGASGSSYNEQFF TGTGCCAGCAGCTTAATCGGCGGAGCTAGCGGGAGCTCCTACAATGAGCAGTTCTTC TRBV7-3 TRBD2 TRBJ2-1 NA
CASSQGGVTGGLAGANVLTF TGTGCCAGCAGCCAAGGAGGGGTTACAGGGGGGTTGGCTGGGGCCAACGTCCTGACTTTC TRBV3-1/TRBV3-2 TRBD1 TRBJ2-6 NA
CASSYWQRYEQYF TGTGCCAGCAGTTACTGGCAGAGGTACGAGCAGTACTTC TRBV28 NA TRBJ2-7 NA
CASSLPSAGANEKLFF TGTGCCAGCAGCTTGCCCTCTGCAGGGGCGAATGAAAAACTGTTTTTT TRBV7-6 NA TRBJ1-4 NA
CASSPWDREDNEQFF TGTGCCAGCTCACCCTGGGACAGGGAAGACAATGAGCAGTTCTTC TRBV18 TRBD1 TRBJ2-1 NA
CASSTTGTEGPRSYEQYF TGTGCCAGCAGTACCACCGGGACGGAGGGTCCTCGCTCCTACGAGCAGTACTTC TRBV27 NA TRBJ2-7 medium-sized
CASSPRTSGRIADTQYF TGTGCCAGCAGCCCCAGGACTAGCGGGAGGATTGCAGATACGCAGTATTTT TRBV9 TRBD2 TRBJ2-3 once
CASSISFRGTGELFF TGTGCCAGTAGTATAAGTTTTAGGGGGACCGGGGAGCTGTTTTTT TRBV19 NA TRBJ2-2 NA
CASRGTGAYYNEQFF TGTGCCAGCAGAGGAACAGGGGCTTACTACAATGAGCAGTTCTTC TRBV2 TRBD1 TRBJ2-1 NA
CASRVGCVEPLLRSSGNTIYF TGTGCCAGCAGGGTTGGGTGTGTCGAGCCTCTTCTAAGGAGCTCTGGAAACACCATATATTTT TRBV27 NA TRBJ1-3 NA
CASSSIGTNTGELFF TGTGCCAGCAGTTCCATCGGTACGAACACCGGGGAGCTGTTTTTT TRBV27 NA TRBJ2-2 NA
CASSLAGTSGSYEQYF TGCGCCAGCAGCCTAGCCGGGACTAGCGGATCCTACGAGCAGTACTTC TRBV4-1 TRBD2 TRBJ2-7 NA
CASSPPREETDTQYF TGCGCCAGCAGCCCCCCGAGGGAGGAGACAGATACGCAGTATTTT TRBV4-1 NA TRBJ2-3 NA
CASTLTGAQETQYF TGTGCCAGCACTCTAACAGGGGCCCAAGAGACCCAGTACTTC TRBV2 TRBD1 TRBJ2-5 NA
CASSFGSEYEQYF TGTGCCAGCAGCTTTGGTAGCGAGTACGAGCAGTACTTC TRBV11-2 NA TRBJ2-7 NA
CASSQGRETPYNEQFF TGTGCCAGCAGCCAGGGACGGGAGACCCCCTACAATGAGCAGTTCTTC TRBV3-1/TRBV3-2 NA TRBJ2-1 NA
CASSESGMNTEAFF TGTGCCAGCAGTGAGTCAGGGATGAACACTGAAGCTTTCTTT TRBV2 NA TRBJ1-1 NA
CASSLGTGGRRYEQYF TGTGCCAGCAGTTTAGGGACAGGAGGTCGCCGCTACGAGCAGTACTTC TRBV27 TRBD1 TRBJ2-7 NA
CATSTDRGAPYEQYF TGTGCCACCAGCACCGACCGGGGGGCCCCCTACGAGCAGTACTTC TRBV15 NA TRBJ2-7 NA
CASTWDTSSYNEQFF TGTGCCAGCACTTGGGACACTAGCTCCTACAATGAGCAGTTCTTC TRBV27 NA TRBJ2-1 NA
CASTWTSGSYEQYF TGCGCCAGCACTTGGACTAGCGGGAGCTACGAGCAGTACTTC TRBV10-2 TRBD2 TRBJ2-7 NA
CASSSVPGESPDYSYEQYF TGTGCCAGCAGCTCCGTACCGGGAGAGTCTCCAGACTACTCCTACGAGCAGTACTTC TRBV11-2 NA TRBJ2-7 NA
CASSLTGTGVPGELFF TGTGCTAGCAGCTTAACCGGGACAGGGGTCCCCGGGGAGCTGTTTTTT TRBV7-7 TRBD1 TRBJ2-2 NA
CASSQLLAGGPYEQYF TGTGCCAGCAGTCAGTTACTAGCGGGAGGGCCGTACGAGCAGTACTTC TRBV27 TRBD2 TRBJ2-7 NA
CASSFRPQETQYF TGTGCCAGCAGTTTCCGTCCGCAAGAGACCCAGTACTTC TRBV27 NA TRBJ2-5 NA
CASSVSSGGLYEQYF TGTGCCAGCAGCGTATCGAGCGGGGGACTCTACGAGCAGTACTTC TRBV9 TRBD2 TRBJ2-7 NA
CASSLPPGQGATNLQETQYF TGTGCCAGCAGCTTGCCCCCGGGACAGGGGGCAACTAACCTACAAGAGACCCAGTACTTC TRBV5-5 TRBD1 TRBJ2-5 NA
CSASSGNEQFF TGCAGTGCTTCTAGCGGAAATGAGCAGTTCTTC TRBV20-1 TRBD2 TRBJ2-1 NA
CASSGRIELAGGNEQFF TGTGCCAGCAGTGGTCGTATTGAGTTAGCGGGAGGCAATGAGCAGTTCTTC TRBV6-1 TRBD2 TRBJ2-1 NA
CASSQGAGYTF TGTGCCAGCTCGCAGGGTGCGGGCTACACCTTC TRBV18 NA TRBJ1-2 NA
CASSSGTSGRETQYF TGTGCCAGCAGCTCCGGGACTAGCGGGAGAGAGACCCAGTACTTC TRBV9 TRBD2 TRBJ2-5 NA
CASSLGAGQPQHF TGTGCCAGCAGCTTAGGGGCAGGTCAGCCCCAGCATTTT TRBV7-8 NA TRBJ1-5 NA